These T cell receptor beta chains were read from a single sample in a study of T cells in Graves' hyperthyroidism and ophthalmopathy. TCRdb re-derived calls from the multiplex PCR reads in MiXCR, one entry per CDR3 protein. The repertoire holds hundreds of thousands of distinct CDR3 sequences, with roughly 14% as singletons. Sequencing used blood. All receptors come from a woman between 18 and 29 years old with Graves' hyperthyroidism. CDR3s include the opening cysteine and the closing phenylalanine or tryptophan.

v_gene	j_gene	CDR3aa
TRBV2	TRBJ2-5	CASNRDRGSETQYF
TRBV7-9	TRBJ1-2	CASSAMGVKGSNYGYTF
TRBV27	TRBJ2-1	CASSPSVAEWADEQFF
TRBV6-5	TRBJ2-3	CASSFGLAVSTDTQYF
TRBV19	TRBJ2-1	CASSPKFTYNEQFF
TRBV15	TRBJ2-2	CATSRDRGLDTGELFF
TRBV14	TRBJ1-1	CASSPPGTVFLNTEAFF
TRBV5-1	TRBJ2-7	CASSWGTSGLYRGEQYF
TRBV30	TRBJ2-2	CAWSGSGELFF
TRBV14	TRBJ2-7	CASSRTRQSGQYF
TRBV7-8	TRBJ2-1	CASSPTSSLYNEQFF
TRBV9	TRBJ1-5	CASSVGSGAYQPQHF
TRBV5-1	TRBJ2-7	CASSSGPHYEQYF
TRBV13	TRBJ2-7	CASSSAVWAAYEQYF
TRBV7-2	TRBJ2-3	CASSSRSIAGGETDTQYF
TRBV12-3/TRBV12-4	TRBJ2-2	CASSLQDNTGELFF
TRBV5-1	TRBJ2-3	CASSFEGGEDTQYF
TRBV5-4	TRBJ2-5	CASSLPGGQETQYF
TRBV30	TRBJ2-1	CAWSPRSEQFF
TRBV20-1	TRBJ2-1	CSARVTSGKVYNEQFF
TRBV6-1	TRBJ2-5	CASRAPISGFERWGQETQYF
TRBV7-9	TRBJ2-1	CASNPSSYNEQFF
TRBV7-6	TRBJ1-1	CASSPINTEAFF
TRBV24-1	TRBJ2-4	CATSDPKTDENIQYF
TRBV6-1	TRBJ1-3	CASSWDGTSGNTIYF
TRBV6-5	TRBJ1-6	CASSYSGRRVGTNSPLHF
TRBV27	TRBJ1-2	CASSKGGSASKSHSGYTF
TRBV19	TRBJ1-3	CASSISGNTIYF
TRBV9	TRBJ2-7	CASSVGEGFYEQYF
TRBV4-2	TRBJ2-3	CASSESPSGGADTQYF
TRBV28	TRBJ2-7	CASSLSGTASSYEQYF
TRBV2	TRBJ2-3	CASSELQEGGDTQYF
TRBV12-3/TRBV12-4	TRBJ1-4	CASSLVRGQGVGSSEKLFF
TRBV6-1	TRBJ1-4	CASSYDTDNEKLFF
TRBV6-2/TRBV6-3	TRBJ2-1	CASSLTSGRDSYNEQFF
TRBV15	TRBJ1-4	CATSKGRYNEKLFF
TRBV30	TRBJ2-3	CAWTDGAPDTQYF
TRBV7-7	TRBJ2-7	CASSPGTSGSREQYF
TRBV11-2	TRBJ2-5	CASSSLASWRRELGKETQYF
TRBV5-1	TRBJ2-3	CASREGLAGKTDTQYF
TRBV9	TRBJ2-7	CASSPRPNGIDEQYF
TRBV4-2	TRBJ2-3	CASSQDGGSGNPSTDTQYF
TRBV4-1	TRBJ2-7	CASSQGVSRYEQYF